Sequencing of this T cell receptor (beta chain) was carried out in a study of CD8+ T cells in alopecia areata. Findings of the study overall: For lesional scalp, especially alopecia totalis/universalis, clonality was higher than in normal scalp. Mice showed clearer TCR sharing than patients did, a gap that was possibly HLA-related.

RNA extraction and reverse transcription yielded cDNA as sequencing template. Sequencing used immunoSEQ multiplex PCR; TCRdb keeps in-frame clones, though not all of them. The table has about 37,000 clones, more than 50% seen once. Germline assignment: CDR1 SGHTA and CDR2 FQGNSA. CDR3 length equals 15 residues. Trimming shortened V by 3 bases and J by 0 bases, and 11 bases separated the two germline ends. This clone showed up just a few times. Its target is unknown. Once sorted, CD4+ cells from roughly 5 patients yielded CD25+CD127- cells. The study team obtained lesional scalp punch biopsies and peripheral blood from alopecia areata patients. Starting from PBMCs, sorting isolated CD4+ and CD8+ T cells.

This receptor was obtained from a human donor with alopecia areata. The V and J genes are TRBV7-2 and TRBJ1-1; D uncertain. Sequenced: CD4+ Tregs sorted from blood. The CDR3 DNA sequence: TGTGCCAGCAGCTTGCACGGGCCTATGAACACTGAAGCTTTCTTT. Its protein is CASSLHGPMNTEAFF.